These 27 T cell receptor beta chains were all obtained from the same sample, sequenced in a study. TCRdb redid the calling of the 5' RACE reads with MiXCR, one entry per CDR3 protein. The data hold around 44,000 distinct CDR3 sequences, with approximately 28% observed a single time. Specimen: tumor-infiltrating memory CD4+ T cells sorted from the breast tumor. Documented subset: memory CD4+ T cells, CD4+CD45RO+CD25-. The receptor source for this set is a female donor with breast cancer.

This clonotype was found many times. J is TRBJ1-4 and V is TRBV12-3 or TRBV12-4; 7 positions match TRBD1. V shed 6 bases and J 8 bases; nucleotides not matched to a gene: 9. CDR3 size: 14 residues. The CDR3: CASSLRQGPEKLFF. The CDR3 DNA is TGTGCCAGCAGCCTGAGACAGGGTCCCGAAAAACTGTTTTTT.

Points on this clonotype: This clone may be a read error of a much larger clone one base away. The CDR3 does not close with the conserved phenylalanine or tryptophan, likely indicating a read error. The chain carries TRBV20-1 and TRBJ2-5; TRBD2 matches 10 bases. V gave up 5 bases and J gave up 4 bases; unmatched junction bases: 4. Per the germline V gene, CDR1 is DFQATT and CDR2 is SNEGSKA (reference sequence). The CDR3 runs 13 residues. CDR3 in amino acids: CSAGPSGGETQYL. The CDR3 DNA follows: TGCAGTGCTGGTCCTAGCGGGGGAGAGACCCAGTACTTA.

This clonotype was observed a handful of times. The chain couples TRBV7-2 to TRBJ1-4, with a tentative D call TRBD1 (6 bases). CDR3 length: 15 residues. Germline CDR1 is SGHTA and CDR2 is FQGNSA. V shed 6 bases and J shed 0 bases, with 11 bases lying between them. CDR3 sequence: CASRTDSSTNEKLFF. The CDR3 DNA reads as TGTGCCAGCAGAACGGACAGCTCAACTAATGAAAAACTGTTTTTT.

The V call is TRBV18, the J call TRBJ1-4; D is uncertain. The ends were cut back, 6 bases at V and 4 bases at J, with 9 bases in the middle. CDR1 is KGHSH and CDR2 is LQKENI in the germline V gene. CDR3 length equals 13 residues. The CDR3 DNA reads TGTGCCAGCTCGCGGGCGGGTAATGAAAAACTGTTTTTT. Amino acid sequence: CASSRAGNEKLFF.

The table lists this clonotype with a few counts. V usage is TRBV24-1 and J usage is TRBJ2-1; TRBD1 matches at 9 bases. There are 15 residues in the CDR3. Germline trimming cut 7 bases from V and 5 bases from J; bases unmatched to any gene: 8. Per the germline V gene, CDR1 is KGHDR and CDR2 is SFDVKD. The CDR3, as DNA: TGTGCCACCAGAGATGGGACAGGGAGTGACAATGAGCAGTTCTTC. Protein product: CATRDGTGSDNEQFF.

This clonotype was observed many times. The chain carries TRBV28 and TRBJ2-7; tentatively, D is TRBD1 (6 bases). Trimming removed 9 bases from V and 1 base from J, with 16 bases in between. The CDR3 is made up of 14 amino acids. Per the germline V gene, CDR1 is MDHEN and CDR2 is SYDVKM. CDR3 region: CASIGTLTSYEQYF. CDR3 DNA sequence: TGTGCCAGTATCGGGACACTTACTTCCTACGAGCAGTACTTC. Full variable domain (remainder filled in from reference TRBV28 and TRBJ2-7): DVKVTQSSRYLVKRTGEKVFLECVQDMDHENMFWYRQDPGLGLRLIYFSYDVKMKEKGDIPEGYSVSREKKERFSLILESASTNQTSMYLCASIGTLTSYEQYFGPGTRLTVT.

The chain has TRBV12-3 or TRBV12-4 and TRBJ1-1, with TRBD1 matching over 8 bases. V shed 6 bases and J 4 bases; nucleotides not matched to a gene: 7. The CDR3 extends over 14 amino acids. The CDR3 reads CASSPGQASTEAFF. For the CDR3, the DNA is TGTGCCAGCAGCCCGGGACAGGCGAGCACTGAAGCTTTCTTT.

This rearrangement joins TRBV7-2 to TRBJ2-7; TRBD2 might be the D (6 bases). Germline CDR1 and CDR2: SGHTA and FQGNSA. The CDR3 contains 15 residues. Trimming cost V 5 bases and J 0 bases, with 14 bases left between them. For the CDR3, the DNA is TGTGCCAGCAGCATAAATCGGGGGAGCTCCTACGAGCAGTACTTC. Translation: CASSINRGSSYEQYF.

To note about this clonotype: An end of the junction differs from the germline gene, which may be a read error. This chain connects TRBV4-1 to TRBJ2-3; no definite D call. Germline loops: CDR1 MGHRA, CDR2 YSYEKL. This CDR3 has 15 amino acids. CDR3 protein: CAGSQQYQDGDREYF. The CDR3 DNA follows: TGCGCCGGCAGCCAACAGTATCAAGACGGCGATAGGGAGTATTTT.

This chain uses TRBV5-1 with TRBJ2-5, with TRBD1 identical over 7 bases. J was trimmed by 0 bases and V by 4 bases; bases with no gene match: 6. The CDR3 has 15 residues. Germline V gives CDR1 SGHRS, CDR2 YFSETQ. CDR3 amino acids: CASSSGQANQETQYF. CDR3 in DNA: TGCGCCAGCAGCAGCGGACAGGCCAACCAAGAGACCCAGTACTTC.

V and J are TRBV24-1 and TRBJ2-5, with D maybe TRBD1 (6 bases). This CDR3 has 15 amino acids. Trimming stripped 4 bases from V and 2 bases from J, with 13 bases between. Per germline, CDR1 KGHDR and CDR2 SFDVKD. This chain's CDR3 is CATSDPDRPQETQYF. The CDR3 bases are TGTGCCACCAGTGACCCAGACAGGCCTCAAGAGACCCAGTACTTC.

This clonotype was detected once. The junction departs from the called germline gene at one end, perhaps through a read error. The CDR3 reads CAGSLRQGRNSPLHF. CDR3 coding DNA: TGCGCCGGCAGCTTGCGACAGGGACGAAATTCACCCCTCCACTTT. The chain joins TRBV5-1 to TRBJ1-6, with 7 positions matching TRBD1. The CDR3 is made up of 15 amino acids. Germline V gene data show CDR1 as SGHRS and CDR2 as YFSETQ.

The chain is built from TRBV6-1 and TRBJ2-3; 10 bases agree with TRBD1. Germline values: CDR1 MNHNS, CDR2 SASEGT. The V and J ends lost 4 bases and 2 bases, in that order; junction bases with no gene match: 6. The CDR3 contains 16 residues. The CDR3 nucleotides are TGTGCCAGCAGTGTCGGGGGACAGGGGAACACAGATACGCAGTATTTT. Its protein is CASSVGGQGNTDTQYF.

This sequence joins TRBV6-1 and TRBJ1-4; TRBD1 matches 10 bases. The CDR3 loop spans 14 amino acids. The junction had 7 bases not matched to a gene; V was cut back by 7 bases and J by 8 bases. Germline-derived CDR1 and CDR2 are MNHNS and SASEGT. The DNA of the CDR3 is TGTGCCAGCACCAGGACAGGGGGTAGCGAAAAACTGTTTTTT. Translated: CASTRTGGSEKLFF.

This clonotype is medium-sized in the sample. V is TRBV29-1 and J is TRBJ2-5; TRBD1 might be the D (6 bases). Trimming took 4 bases from V and 1 from J, leaving 10 bases between them. Germline CDR1 SQVTM, CDR2 ANQGSEA. CDR3 length equals 13 residues. The CDR3, as DNA: TGCAGCGTTGTAGGGACAACCCAAGAGACCCAGTACTTC. Translated, it gives CSVVGTTQETQYF.

Details on this clonotype: Germline is not matched at one junction end, which may reflect a read error. V usage is TRBV20-1 and J usage is TRBJ1-6; D gene uncertain. CDR1 is DFQATT and CDR2 is SNEGSKA in the germline V gene (reference sequence). This CDR3 has 14 amino acids. CDR3 region: CSAGDGSRNSPLHF. Written as DNA, the CDR3 is TGCAGTGCTGGAGATGGTTCCAGGAATTCACCCCTCCACTTT.

To note about this clonotype: The CDR3 carries no conserved terminal phenylalanine or tryptophan, so it likely arises from a read error. CDR3 in amino acids: CASSLARTGEQYS. For the CDR3, the DNA is TGTGCCAGCAGCTTAGCCAGGACGGGGGAGCAGTACTCC. The chain joins TRBV7-6 to TRBJ2-7; TRBD2 might be the D (5 bases). Looked up from germline, CDR1 is SGHVS and CDR2 is FNYEAQ. V was shortened by 0 bases and J by 7 bases, with 10 bases between the two germline ends. The CDR3 covers 13 residues.

Comment on this clonotype: The CDR3 end shows no conserved phenylalanine or tryptophan, and so a read error is likely. Here the CDR3 reads CASSFAPGRNTGELFL. The CDR3 DNA is TGTGCCAGCAGCTTCGCCCCGGGGCGGAACACCGGGGAGCTGTTTCTT. The chain uses TRBV7-2 and TRBJ2-2; D tentatively reads TRBD1 or TRBD2 (5 bases each). Germline lookup yields CDR1 SGHTA and CDR2 FQGNSA. The V end was cut by 3 bases, the J end by 1 base, with 12 bases between. CDR3 size: 16 residues.

V usage is TRBV27 and J usage is TRBJ1-1; no clear D. In germline, CDR1 is MNHEY, CDR2 SMNVEV (reference sequence). The CDR3 sequence is 11 residues long. The germline V and J ends were trimmed by 6 bases and 5 bases, with 7 bases remaining between them. CDR3 in amino acids: CASSRRTEAFF. The CDR3, as DNA: TGTGCCAGCAGCAGAAGGACTGAAGCTTTCTTT.

This clonotype turned up a few times. The genes are TRBV2 and TRBJ2-2; D remains unclear. V shed 8 bases and J shed 3 bases, with 7 bases lying between them. Germline CDR1 reads SNHLY; CDR2 reads FYNNEI. This CDR3 is 12 amino acids long. The CDR3 region is CASGYHTGELFF. Here the CDR3 DNA reads TGTGCCAGCGGATATCACACCGGGGAGCTGTTTTTT.

Concerning this clonotype itself: This may come from a read error, since a much larger clone is one base off. The chain links TRBV6-5 to TRBJ1-5, with D possibly being TRBD1 (6 bases). CDR1 is MNHEY and CDR2 is SVGAGI in the germline V gene. There are 14 residues in the CDR3. The CDR3 loop reads CTSSYGAGEGTQHF. Here the CDR3 DNA reads TGTACCAGCAGTTACGGGGCAGGGGAAGGAACCCAGCATTTT.

Ten or more counts support this clonotype. The J gene is TRBJ2-7, the V gene TRBV27, with a possible D match to TRBD1 (5 bases). Germline CDR1 and CDR2: MNHEY and SMNVEV (reference sequence). V was cut by 0 bases and J by 7 bases, with 13 bases left in between. There are 14 residues in the CDR3. DNA of the CDR3: TGTGCCAGCAGTTTATCCAGGTCAGGGTATGAGCAGTACTTC. Its protein is CASSLSRSGYEQYF.

The chain recombines TRBV5-1 with TRBJ1-6; maybe TRBD1 (5 bases). In germline, CDR1 is SGHRS, CDR2 YFSETQ. V lost 1 base and J lost 8, with 13 bases in between. The CDR3 consists of 15 residues. The chain's CDR3 is CASSLTDSGHSPLHF. In DNA, the CDR3 is TGCGCCAGCAGCTTGACCGACTCGGGACATTCACCCCTCCACTTT.

As to this clonotype: A much larger clone differs from this one at a single base, so this may be a read error. The conserved phenylalanine or tryptophan normally closing the CDR3 is absent here, so this likely arose from a read error. This sequence joins TRBV5-1 and TRBJ2-5; 7 bases fit TRBD1. V lost 5 bases and J lost 5; bases outside the gene matches: 15. Germline V CDR1 and CDR2: SGHRS, YFSETQ. The CDR3 has 16 amino acids. In DNA form, the CDR3 reads TGCGCCAGCAGAACCAACAGGGGATGGAGCGAGGAGACCCAGTACTCC. It codes for CASRTNRGWSEETQYS.

The chain joins TRBV7-2 to TRBJ2-7; 8 bases fit TRBD1. Losses at the gene ends were 3 bases for V and 7 bases for J; bases not matched to a gene: 8. The CDR3 spans 14 residues. The germline CDR1 and CDR2 sequences are SGHTA and FQGNSA. The CDR3 nucleotides read TGTGCCAGCAGCTTTTCCCAGGGGGCGGGTGAGCAGTACTTC. Translated: CASSFSQGAGEQYF.

This clonotype was observed many times. The chain carries TRBV4-1 and TRBJ1-5; D is undetermined. Germline CDR1 reads MGHRA; CDR2 reads YSYEKL. The CDR3 runs 15 residues. V lost 4 bases and J lost 0, with 10 bases in between. CDR3 sequence (DNA): TGCGCCAGCAGCCCCCCCACGGTTAGCAATCAGCCCCAGCATTTT. It codes for CASSPPTVSNQPQHF.

The V call is TRBV28, the J call TRBJ1-1; D is possibly TRBD1 (5 bases). CDR3 length: 14 residues. Trimming shortened V by 5 bases and J by 3 bases, and 13 bases separated the two germline ends. CDR1 is MDHEN, CDR2 SYDVKM, per germline. CDR3 residues: CASSIPQGHTEAFF. CDR3 DNA sequence: TGTGCCAGCAGTATCCCGCAGGGACACACTGAAGCTTTCTTT.